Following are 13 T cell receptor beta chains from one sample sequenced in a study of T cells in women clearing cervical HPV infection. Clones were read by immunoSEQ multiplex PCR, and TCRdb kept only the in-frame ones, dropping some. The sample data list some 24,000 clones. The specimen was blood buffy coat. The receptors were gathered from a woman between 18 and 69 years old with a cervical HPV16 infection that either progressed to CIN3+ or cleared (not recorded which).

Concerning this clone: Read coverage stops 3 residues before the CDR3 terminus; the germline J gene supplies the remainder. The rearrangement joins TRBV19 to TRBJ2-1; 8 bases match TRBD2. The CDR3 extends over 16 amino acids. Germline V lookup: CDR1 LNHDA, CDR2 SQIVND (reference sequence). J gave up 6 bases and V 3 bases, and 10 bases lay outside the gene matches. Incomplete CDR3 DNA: TGTGCCAGTAGTATTGGGACTAGAGGGGGGGCCAATGAG. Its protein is CASSIGTRGGANE. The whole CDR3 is CASSIGTRGGANEQFF.

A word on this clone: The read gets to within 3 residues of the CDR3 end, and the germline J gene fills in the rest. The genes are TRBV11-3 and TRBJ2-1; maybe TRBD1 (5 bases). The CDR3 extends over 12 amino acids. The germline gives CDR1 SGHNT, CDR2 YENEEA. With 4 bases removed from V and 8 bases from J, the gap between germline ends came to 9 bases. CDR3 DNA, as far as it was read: TGTGCCAGCAGCTCTCAGGGATATGAG. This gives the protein CASSSQGYE. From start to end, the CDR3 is CASSSQGYEQFF.

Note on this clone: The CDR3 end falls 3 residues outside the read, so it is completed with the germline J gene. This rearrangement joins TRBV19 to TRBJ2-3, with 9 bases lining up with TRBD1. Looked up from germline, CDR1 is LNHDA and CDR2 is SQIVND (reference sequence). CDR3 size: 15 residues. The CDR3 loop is CASSRTGGENQPQYF. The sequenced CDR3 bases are TGTGCCAGTAGCCGAACAGGGGGCGAGAATCAGCCG.

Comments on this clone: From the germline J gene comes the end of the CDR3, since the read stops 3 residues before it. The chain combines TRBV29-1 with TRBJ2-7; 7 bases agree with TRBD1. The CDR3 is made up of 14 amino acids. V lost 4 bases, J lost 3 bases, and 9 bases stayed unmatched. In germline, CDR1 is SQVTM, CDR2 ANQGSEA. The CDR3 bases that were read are TGCAGCGTTGTTCTTACAGGGGTGAACTACGAG. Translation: CSVVLTGVNYE. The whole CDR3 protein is CSVVLTGVNYEQYF.

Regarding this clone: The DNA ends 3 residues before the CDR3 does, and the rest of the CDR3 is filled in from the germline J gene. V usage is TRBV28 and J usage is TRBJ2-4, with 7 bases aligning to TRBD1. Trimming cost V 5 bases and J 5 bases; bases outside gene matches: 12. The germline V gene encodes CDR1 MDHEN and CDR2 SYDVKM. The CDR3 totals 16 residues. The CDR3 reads CASSTSSRQGENIQYF. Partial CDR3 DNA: TGTGCCAGCAGTACCTCGAGCCGACAGGGAGAAAACATT.

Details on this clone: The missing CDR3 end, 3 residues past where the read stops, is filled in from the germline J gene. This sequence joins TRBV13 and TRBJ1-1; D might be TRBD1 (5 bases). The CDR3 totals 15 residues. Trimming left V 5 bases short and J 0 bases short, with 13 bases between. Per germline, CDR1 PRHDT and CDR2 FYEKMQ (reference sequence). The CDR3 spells CASSQGPRVNTEAFF. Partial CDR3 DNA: TGTGCCAGCAGCCAGGGTCCTAGGGTGAACACTGAA.

CDR3 DNA (partial): TGTGCCAGCTGGGGGGAAGGTTGGGAAAAA. Amino acids: CASWGEGWEK. The full-length CDR3 reads as CASWGEGWEKLFF. V usage is TRBV28 and J usage is TRBJ1-4, with D possibly TRBD1 on 5 matching bases. Sequencing ends 3 residues short of the CDR3 end; the germline J gene provides the rest. The V end lost 8 bases, the J end lost 8 bases, and 15 bases lay between the germline ends. The CDR3 contains 13 residues. CDR1 and CDR2 from the germline V gene are MDHEN and SYDVKM.

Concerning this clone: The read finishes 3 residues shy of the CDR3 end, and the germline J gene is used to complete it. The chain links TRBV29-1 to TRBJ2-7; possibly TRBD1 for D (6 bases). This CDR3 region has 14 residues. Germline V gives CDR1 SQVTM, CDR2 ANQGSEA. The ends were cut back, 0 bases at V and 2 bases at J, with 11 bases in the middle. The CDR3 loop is CSVEDGKGAYEQYF. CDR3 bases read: TGCAGCGTTGAAGATGGTAAGGGGGCCTACGAG.

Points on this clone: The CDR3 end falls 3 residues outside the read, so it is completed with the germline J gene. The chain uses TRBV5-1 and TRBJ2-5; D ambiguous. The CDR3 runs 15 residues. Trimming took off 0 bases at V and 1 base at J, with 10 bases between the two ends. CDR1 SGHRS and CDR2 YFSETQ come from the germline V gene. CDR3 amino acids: CASSLVLPTQETQYF. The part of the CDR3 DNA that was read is TGCGCCAGCAGCTTGGTTTTACCTACCCAAGAGACC.

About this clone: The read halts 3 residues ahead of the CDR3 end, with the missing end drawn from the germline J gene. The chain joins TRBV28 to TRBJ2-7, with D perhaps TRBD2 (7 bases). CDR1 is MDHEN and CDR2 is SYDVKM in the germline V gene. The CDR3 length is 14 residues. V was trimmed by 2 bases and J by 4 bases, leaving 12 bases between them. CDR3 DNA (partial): TGTGCCAGCAGTTTAGGGGGGGGGCCTTACGAG. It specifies CASSLGGGPYE. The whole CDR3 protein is CASSLGGGPYEQYF.

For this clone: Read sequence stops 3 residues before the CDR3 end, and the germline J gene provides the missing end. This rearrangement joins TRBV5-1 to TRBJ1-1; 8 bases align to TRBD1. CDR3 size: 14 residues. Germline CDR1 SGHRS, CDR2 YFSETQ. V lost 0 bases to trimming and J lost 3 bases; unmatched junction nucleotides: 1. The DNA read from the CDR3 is TGCGCCAGCAGCTTGGGGACAGGGTACACTGAA. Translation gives CASSLGTGYTE. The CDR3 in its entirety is CASSLGTGYTEAFF. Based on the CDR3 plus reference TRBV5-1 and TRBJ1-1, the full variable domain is KAGVTQTPRYLIKTRGQQVTLSCSPISGHRSVSWYQQTPGQGLQFLFEYFSETQRNKGNFPGRFSGRQFSNSRSEMNVSTLELGDSALYLCASSLGTGYTEAFFGQGTRLTVV.

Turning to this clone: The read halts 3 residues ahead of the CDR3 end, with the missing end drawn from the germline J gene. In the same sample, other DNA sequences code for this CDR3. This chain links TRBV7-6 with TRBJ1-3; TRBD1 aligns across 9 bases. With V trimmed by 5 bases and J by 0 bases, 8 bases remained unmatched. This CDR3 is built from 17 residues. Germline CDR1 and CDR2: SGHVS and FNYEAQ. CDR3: CASSPGQGIFSGNTIYF. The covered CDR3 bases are TGTGCCAGCAGCCCGGGACAGGGTATATTCTCTGGAAACACC.

The covered CDR3 bases are TGTGCCAGCAGTGAAGCGTACAGGCCGAAA. Its translation: CASSEAYRPK. In full, the CDR3 reads CASSEAYRPKLFF. The chain uses TRBV6-1 and TRBJ1-4, with TRBD1 as a possible D gene (5 bases). The read comes to an end 3 residues before the CDR3 does, leaving the germline J gene to fill in the end. In germline, CDR1 is MNHNS, CDR2 SASEGT. CDR3 size: 13 residues.